These T cell receptor beta chains were read from a single sample in a study of CXCR3-negative and CXCR3-positive naive CD8 T cells. TCRdb re-called the 5' RACE reads and gives one entry per CDR3 protein, without DNA. The sample holds some 130,000 distinct CDR3 sequences. Sequences were obtained from naive CXCR3- CD8+ T cells from blood. Source of these receptors: a human donor in good health. Some clones in this sample may be carry-over from other donors' samples. CDR3s include the opening cysteine and the closing phenylalanine or tryptophan. The order of the fields is V gene, J gene, CDR3 protein.

TRBV28	TRBJ2-5	CASSTGQYQETQYF
TRBV28	TRBJ1-5	CASSFSQPQHF
TRBV20-1	TRBJ2-3	CSVRTPTLSTDTQYF
TRBV6-2/TRBV6-3	TRBJ2-3	CASSLSGESDTQYF
TRBV4-1	TRBJ2-1	CASSQEILVVNEQFF
TRBV6-2/TRBV6-3	TRBJ2-3	CASSLSLAADTQYF
TRBV20-1	TRBJ1-2	CSASDSNTGLLTYGYTF
TRBV7-6	TRBJ2-5	CANSLAAGPEETQYF
TRBV6-5	TRBJ1-5	CASGARGDQPQHF
TRBV2	TRBJ2-2	CASTRTSGSTVTGELFF
TRBV13	TRBJ1-6	CASSLRGPDSPLHF
TRBV4-1	TRBJ2-4	CASSQSDGINIQYF
TRBV20-1	TRBJ1-5	CSARAVYRDTSNQPQHF
TRBV12-3/TRBV12-4	TRBJ2-1	CASSVEGAGNEQFF
TRBV14	TRBJ1-2	CASSQDSWVGGYTF
TRBV29-1	TRBJ2-5	CSVEDYSQETQYF
TRBV14	TRBJ2-1	CASSQDRLAEDNEQFF
TRBV7-9	TRBJ1-1	CASNSDSYTEAFF
TRBV10-3	TRBJ2-7	CAISDLGLAGKKHEQYF
TRBV6-5	TRBJ2-1	CASSSSGGQRIYEQFF
TRBV10-3	TRBJ1-5	CAISEVGRDSNQPQHF
TRBV7-3	TRBJ1-1	CASSLDGGLGEAFF
TRBV4-3	TRBJ1-1	CASSPGRSYTEAFF
TRBV7-8	TRBJ2-3	CASRRLAGSTDTQYF
TRBV7-6	TRBJ2-5	CASSPSGAQETQYF
TRBV29-1	TRBJ1-4	CSVEVTRNNEKLFF
TRBV7-6	TRBJ2-7	CASSLAEEYEQYF
TRBV10-3	TRBJ2-7	CAISAGAVETEQYF
TRBV11-2	TRBJ2-3	CASTQGVFGDTQYF
TRBV24-1	TRBJ2-7	CATSTGGPAYEQYF
TRBV20-1	TRBJ1-1	CSAPTGMEAFF
TRBV6-5	TRBJ1-2	CASSYSPAASYGYTF
TRBV3-1	TRBJ2-7	CASSQPSGGAAEQYF
TRBV29-1	TRBJ1-5	CSVAEGNQPQHF
TRBV7-6	TRBJ2-7	CASSQAGGAIGEQYF
TRBV10-2	TRBJ2-5	CASSETGTSGGRWETQYF